One and the same sample provided the 8 T cell receptor beta chains below, sequenced in a study of CD8+ T cells in alopecia areata listed by TCRdb under 2018. The library was produced with the immunoSEQ multiplex PCR assay. RNA was extracted from all samples and reverse transcribed into cDNA, which served as template for TCR sequencing. Drawn from immuneACCESS, this table holds only the in-frame rearrangements with V and J called that TCRdb kept. Clones are partly lost; checked studies trace under half to an unresolved V gene and leave the rest unexplained. Recorded for this sample are roughly 140,000 clones; less than 65% of them occurred a single time. The ten largest clonotypes hold 36% of the sample. The specimen sequenced was CD8+ T cells sorted from blood. These receptors originate from a human donor in good health.

The chain recombines TRBV15 with TRBJ2-7, with 8 bases fitting TRBD1. The length of the CDR3 is 14 residues. V lost 2 bases and J lost 2; bases outside the gene matches: 2. Germline loops: CDR1 LNHNV, CDR2 YYDKDF (reference sequence). Written as DNA, the CDR3 is TGTGCCACCAGCAGACAGGGGGCCCCCTACGAGCAGTACTTC. Residues: CATSRQGAPYEQYF.

This chain uses TRBV29-1 with TRBJ2-7; D gene uncertain. CDR1 and CDR2 from the germline V gene are SQVTM and ANQGSEA. The CDR3 sequence is 11 residues long. This CDR3 is CRSTEAYEQYF. The DNA of the CDR3 is TGCAGGTCAACAGAGGCCTACGAGCAGTACTTC.

This clone was observed a few times. This rearrangement joins TRBV5-1 to TRBJ2-1; D is ambiguous. This CDR3 has 13 amino acids. Trimming took 0 bases from V and 8 from J, leaving 9 bases between them. Per germline, CDR1 SGHRS and CDR2 YFSETQ. CDR3 coding DNA: TGCGCCAGCAGCTTGGTTCCATGGGATGAGCAGTTCTTC. It is translated as CASSLVPWDEQFF.

This sequence joins TRBV25-1 and TRBJ2-2; D not certain. V was pared by 3 bases and J by 2 bases, with 10 bases between. The CDR3 has 15 residues. CDR1 is MGHDK and CDR2 is SYGVNS in the germline V gene. The CDR3 nucleotides read TGTGCCAGCAGTGATTTTCAGCTCAACACCGGGGAGCTGTTTTTT. This codes for CASSDFQLNTGELFF.

V usage is TRBV23-1 and J usage is TRBJ2-7, with D perhaps TRBD2 (6 bases). TRBV23-1 is assigned to the ORF class and has an uncertain function. This CDR3 has 13 residues. V lost 10 bases to trimming and J lost 2 bases, with 15 bases between them. The CDR3, as DNA: TGCGCCATCGACCGAGGAGGGACCTACGAGCAGTACTTC. Its protein product is CAIDRGGTYEQYF.

The V gene is TRBV27, the J gene TRBJ1-1, with D unresolved. The CDR3 runs 13 residues. V gave up 0 bases and J gave up 0 bases, with 2 bases separating them. Germline values: CDR1 MNHEY, CDR2 SMNVEV (reference sequence). The CDR3 DNA is TGTGCCAGCAGTTTATCGATGAACACTGAAGCTTTCTTT. Its protein is CASSLSMNTEAFF.

This clone has more than one count but fewer than ten. The chain joins TRBV10-3 to TRBJ2-7, with 7 bases lining up with TRBD1. The CDR3 has 14 amino acids. Trimming removed 7 bases from V and 3 bases from J; junction bases left unmatched: 9. Germline CDR1 ENHRY, CDR2 SYGVKD. CDR3 region: CAITGSGQRYEQYF. CDR3 nucleotide sequence: TGTGCCATCACGGGGTCGGGACAGCGCTACGAGCAGTACTTC.

The sample holds one count of this clone. The V gene is TRBV6-5, the J gene TRBJ2-3; D is ambiguous. Germline values: CDR1 MNHEY, CDR2 SVGAGI. The CDR3 covers 16 residues. Trimming took off 1 base at V and 2 bases at J, with 13 bases between the two ends. The CDR3 spells CASSYYSNSPTDTQYF. The CDR3, as DNA: TGTGCCAGCAGTTACTACAGCAATTCTCCCACAGATACGCAGTATTTT.